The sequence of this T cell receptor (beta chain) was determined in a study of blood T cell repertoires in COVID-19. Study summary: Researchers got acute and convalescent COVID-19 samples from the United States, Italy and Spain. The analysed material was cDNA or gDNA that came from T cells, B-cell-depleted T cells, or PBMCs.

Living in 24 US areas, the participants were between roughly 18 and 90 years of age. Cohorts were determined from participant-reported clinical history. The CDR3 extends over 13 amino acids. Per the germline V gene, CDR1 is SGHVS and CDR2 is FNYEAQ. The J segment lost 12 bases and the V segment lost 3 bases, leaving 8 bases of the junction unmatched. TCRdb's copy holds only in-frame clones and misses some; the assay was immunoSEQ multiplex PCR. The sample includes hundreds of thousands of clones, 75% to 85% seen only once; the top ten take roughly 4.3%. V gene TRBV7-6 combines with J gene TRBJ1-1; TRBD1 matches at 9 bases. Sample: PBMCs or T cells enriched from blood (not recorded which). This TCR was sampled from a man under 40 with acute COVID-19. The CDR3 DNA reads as TGTGCCAGCAGCTTGGGACAGGGAGGGAGAACTTTCTTT. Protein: CASSLGQGGRTFF.